Shown below are 31 T cell receptor beta chains from a single sample sequenced in a study of blood T cell repertoires in COVID-19. Repertoires were generated with immunoSEQ multiplex PCR, while TCRdb's copy carries only in-frame clones and drops some. The table shows approximately 180,000 clones, with approximately 90% occurring only once. The material sequenced was peripheral blood. These receptors all come from a woman in her 70s with COVID-19, enrolled during active disease.

The chain employs TRBV10-3 and TRBJ2-3; 9 bases line up with TRBD2. The V gene's germline CDR1 is ENHRY and CDR2 SYGVKD. This CDR3 region has 16 residues. Trimming at V came to 7 bases and at J to 2 bases, leaving 10 bases not matched to a gene. CDR3 sequence reads: CAIMGGRASSTDTQYF. The CDR3 coding sequence is TGTGCCATCATGGGCGGGAGGGCCTCATCCACAGATACGCAGTATTTT.

This chain joins TRBV21-1 and TRBJ1-3. TRBV21-1 has pseudogene status. The CDR3 covers 16 residues. The CDR3 DNA is TGTGCCAGCAGCAAAGGAGGTCGGGGTCCCGGAAACACCATATATTTT. This codes for CASSKGGRGPGNTIYF.

J is TRBJ2-7 and V is TRBV6-4; a possible D gene is TRBD1 (6 bases). Germline CDR1 is MRHNA and CDR2 is SNTAGT. This CDR3 has 11 residues. The V end was cut by 7 bases, the J end by 9 bases, with 13 bases between. CDR3 DNA sequence: TGTGCCAGCACCACAGGGCCCGGGCAGTACTTC. The encoded protein is CASTTGPGQYF.

The V call is TRBV7-9, the J call TRBJ2-7, with 9 bases lining up with TRBD2. After removal of 4 bases from V and 4 bases from J, the junction contained 2 bases not matched to a gene. CDR1 and CDR2 (germline): SEHNR, FQNEAQ (reference sequence). The CDR3 has 13 residues. The CDR3 DNA follows: TGTGCCAGCAGCTCTAGCGGGACTTACGAGCAGTACTTC. It codes for CASSSSGTYEQYF.

The V and J genes are TRBV3-1 (or the pseudogene TRBV3-2) and TRBJ2-7; TRBD1 matches at 11 bases. Germline V lookup: CDR1 LGHDT, CDR2 YNNKEL (reference sequence). Unmatched junction bases numbered 4, after V lost 2 bases and J lost 7 bases. The CDR3 has 14 amino acids. This chain's CDR3 is CASSQWTGGWEQYF. CDR3 nucleotide sequence: TGTGCCAGCAGCCAATGGACAGGGGGCTGGGAGCAGTACTTC.

The sample holds one count of this clone. The V call is TRBV2, the J call TRBJ1-2; TRBD1 aligns across 7 bases. Germline CDR1 SNHLY, CDR2 FYNNEI. CDR3 length: 12 amino acids. The trim removed 7 bases at V and 10 bases at J, leaving 9 bases unmatched. The CDR3 bases are TGTGCCAGCAAGGGGCAGGGGGATCTCTACACCTTC. It translates to CASKGQGDLYTF.

The chain links TRBV7-9 to TRBJ1-2; D unclear. The CDR3 is made up of 14 amino acids. The V end was cut by 0 bases, the J end by 0 bases, with 5 bases between. CDR1 and CDR2 from the germline V gene are SEHNR and FQNEAQ (reference sequence). CDR3 sequence (DNA): TGTGCCAGCAGCTTAGCGCCAGCTAACTATGGCTACACCTTC. It encodes CASSLAPANYGYTF.

This chain's CDR3 is CASSAGTGDEQYF. The CDR3 DNA follows: TGTGCCAGCAGTGCCGGGACAGGCGACGAGCAGTACTTC. The genes are TRBV6-2 or TRBV6-3 and TRBJ2-7; TRBD1 aligns across 8 bases. CDR3 length equals 13 residues. The V gene's germline CDR1 is MNHEY and CDR2 SVGEGT. After removal of 5 bases from V and 5 bases from J, the junction contained 5 bases not matched to a gene.

V gene TRBV7-2 combines with J gene TRBJ2-3; perhaps TRBD2 as D (6 bases). V was shortened by 5 bases and J by 6 bases, with 24 bases between the two germline ends. Germline CDR1 reads SGHTA; CDR2 reads FQGNSA. This CDR3 region has 17 residues. CDR3 protein: CASSASRGFHGGDTQYF. DNA for the CDR3: TGTGCCAGCAGCGCTTCACGGGGGTTTCACGGCGGGGATACGCAGTATTTT.

This chain uses TRBV2 with TRBJ2-6; 8 bases agree with TRBD1. Germline V gene data show CDR1 as SNHLY and CDR2 as FYNNEI. There are 16 residues in the CDR3. Unmatched junction bases numbered 7, after V lost 5 bases and J lost 4 bases. The CDR3 DNA is TGTGCCAGCAGTCATGGACAGGGATCAGGGGCCAACGTCCTGACTTTC. Protein product: CASSHGQGSGANVLTF.

A note on this clone: The sample has other DNA sequences that encode this CDR3 too. This chain joins TRBV18 and TRBJ1-1, with D uncertain. The CDR3 spans 13 residues. Trimming cost V 2 bases and J 1 base, with 5 bases left between them. Germline-derived CDR1 and CDR2 are KGHSH and LQKENI. The CDR3 region has the DNA TGTGCCAGCTCACCATCCGGGAACACTGAAGCTTTCTTT. This sequence encodes CASSPSGNTEAFF.

V gene TRBV5-1 combines with J gene TRBJ1-1; 7 bases align to TRBD1. J lost 4 bases, V lost 2 bases, and 8 bases had no gene match. Germline V gene lookup returns CDR1 SGHRS and CDR2 YFSETQ. The CDR3 length is 15 residues. The CDR3 coding sequence is TGCGCCAGCAGCTTTACAGGGGAAGGGGGCACTGAAGCTTTCTTT. This translates into CASSFTGEGGTEAFF.

The CDR3 nucleotides read TGTGCCACCAGCAGAGCCGCTAGCGGGCCACCTAGCACAGATACGCAGTATTTT. As protein: CATSRAASGPPSTDTQYF. The chain carries TRBV15 and TRBJ2-3, with 8 bases lining up with TRBD2. The germline CDR1 and CDR2 sequences are LNHNV and YYDKDF (reference sequence). This CDR3 has 18 amino acids. V was clipped by 1 base and J by 0 bases; unmatched bases: 9.

This rearrangement joins TRBV11-2 to TRBJ2-1, with TRBD2 matching over 10 bases. V gave up 1 base and J gave up 0 bases; unmatched junction bases: 3. The CDR3 loop spans 17 amino acids. CDR1 is SGHAT, CDR2 FQNNGV, per germline. The DNA for the CDR3 is TGTGCCAGCAGCTTAGGACTAGCGGGCAGCTCCTACAATGAGCAGTTCTTC. Translated: CASSLGLAGSSYNEQFF.

CDR3 sequence: CASSPTYRVENGYTF. The CDR3 DNA is TGTGCCAGCAGTCCCACTTACAGGGTAGAGAATGGCTACACCTTC. The chain links TRBV27 to TRBJ1-2; D perhaps matches TRBD1 (6 bases). Germline V gene sequence: CDR1 MNHEY, CDR2 SMNVEV (reference sequence). Trimming took 5 bases from V and 6 from J, leaving 19 bases between them. The CDR3 extends over 15 amino acids.

The rearrangement joins TRBV28 to TRBJ1-6, with unresolved D. The length of the CDR3 is 15 residues. Germline lookup yields CDR1 MDHEN and CDR2 SYDVKM. The V end was cut by 4 bases, the J end by 9 bases, with 16 bases between. The CDR3 DNA sequence: TGTGCCAGCAGTTCCCCCGGCCTACAGAGTTCACCCCTCCACTTT. Translation gives CASSSPGLQSSPLHF. Drawing the rest from reference TRBV28 and TRBJ1-6, the complete variable domain is DVKVTQSSRYLVKRTGEKVFLECVQDMDHENMFWYRQDPGLGLRLIYFSYDVKMKEKGDIPEGYSVSREKKERFSLILESASTNQTSMYLCASSSPGLQSSPLHFGNGTRLTVT.

The V gene is TRBV10-3, the J gene TRBJ2-7, with TRBD2 identical over 9 bases. There are 15 residues in the CDR3. Germline CDR1 reads ENHRY; CDR2 reads SYGVKD. V was pared by 0 bases and J by 6 bases, with 6 bases of the junction left unmatched. CDR3 nucleotide sequence: TGTGCCATCAGTGAGTCACCTAGCGGGAACGGCGAGCAGTACTTC. Protein product: CAISESPSGNGEQYF.

This sequence joins TRBV28 and TRBJ2-3; 10 bases map to TRBD2. V trimming: 5 bases; J trimming: 5 bases; junction bases outside the gene matches: 4. Germline V lookup: CDR1 MDHEN, CDR2 SYDVKM. The CDR3 covers 14 residues. The DNA of the CDR3 is TGTGCCAGCAGTCCTAGCGGGAGTATAGATACGCAGTATTTT. Protein product: CASSPSGSIDTQYF.

Worth noting for this clone: Other DNA sequences from this sample encode an identical CDR3 as well. Written as DNA, the CDR3 is TGTGCCAGCAGTACCTTAGCGGGAGGGCCCTACAATGAGCAGTTCTTC. This codes for CASSTLAGGPYNEQFF. This sequence joins TRBV28 and TRBJ2-1, with 11 bases aligning to TRBD2. V lost 5 bases, J lost 2 bases, and 5 bases stayed unmatched. The CDR3 runs to 16 residues. CDR1 is MDHEN and CDR2 is SYDVKM in the germline V gene.

The chain is built from TRBV12-3 or TRBV12-4 and TRBJ1-2; D uncertain. CDR3 length: 13 amino acids. V was pared by 3 bases and J by 6 bases, with 11 bases between. CDR3: CASSFSVGDGYTF. Written as DNA, the CDR3 is TGTGCCAGCAGTTTCTCTGTGGGCGATGGCTACACCTTC.

This clone was found once. The chain joins TRBV7-9 to TRBJ2-5; 10 positions agree with TRBD2. V shed 5 bases, J shed 6 bases, and the junction held 6 bases outside the gene matches. Germline CDR1 and CDR2: SEHNR and FQNEAQ (reference sequence). CDR3 length: 14 amino acids. This CDR3 reads CASSPGTSAQTQYF. The CDR3 bases are TGTGCCAGCAGCCCCGGGACTAGCGCCCAGACCCAGTACTTC.

This chain links TRBV4-2 with TRBJ2-1; 13 bases map to TRBD2. This CDR3 contains 20 residues. Per germline, CDR1 LGHNA and CDR2 YNFKEQ. V dropped 4 bases and J dropped 4; count of bases not matched to a gene: 16. The DNA for the CDR3 is TGTGCCAGCAGCCTCCGGACTAGCGGGAGCTTTCCGTTATCTTACAATGAGCAGTTCTTC. Its protein is CASSLRTSGSFPLSYNEQFF.

J is TRBJ2-6 and V is TRBV2; maybe TRBD2 (5 bases). CDR3 length: 15 residues. V lost 1 base to trimming and J lost 4 bases, with 8 bases between them. Per germline, CDR1 SNHLY and CDR2 FYNNEI. The CDR3 DNA is TGTGCCAGCAGTGAAGGACTAACAGGGGCCAACGTCCTGACTTTC. Translating gives CASSEGLTGANVLTF.

This clone was found once. This sequence joins TRBV25-1 and TRBJ1-6; possibly TRBD1 for D (5 bases). V lost 1 base and J lost 10, with 8 bases in between. In germline, CDR1 is MGHDK, CDR2 SYGVNS. The CDR3 sequence is 13 residues long. CDR3 DNA: TGTGCCAGCAGTGAATTTCAGGGATCACCCCTCCACTTT. Translating gives CASSEFQGSPLHF.

V is TRBV6-5 and J is TRBJ1-5, with 9 bases fitting TRBD1. Germline CDR1 MNHEY, CDR2 SVGAGI. CDR3 size: 15 residues. V shed 4 bases, J shed 5 bases, and the junction held 6 bases outside the gene matches. CDR3 DNA: TGTGCCAGCAGTTCCGGGACAGGGCTGTATCAGCCCCAGCATTTT. Protein sequence: CASSSGTGLYQPQHF.

This clone has a single count. The genes are TRBV14 and TRBJ1-4, with D hard to call. V shed 1 base and J shed 4 bases, with 13 bases lying between them. This CDR3 contains 16 residues. The germline CDR1 and CDR2 sequences are SGHDN and FVKESK. The CDR3 spells CASSQVSGALNEKLFF. The CDR3 nucleotides are TGTGCCAGCAGCCAAGTCAGTGGAGCCCTTAATGAAAAACTGTTTTTT.

The chain is built from TRBV4-1 and TRBJ2-7; TRBD1 might be the D (5 bases). Germline assignment: CDR1 MGHRA and CDR2 YSYEKL. CDR3 length equals 13 residues. The ends were cut back, 5 bases at V and 3 bases at J, with 11 bases in the middle. CDR3 nucleotides: TGCGCCAGCAGCGTAGCCAGGGACTACGAGCAGTACTTC. Translating gives CASSVARDYEQYF.

This rearrangement joins TRBV5-4 to TRBJ2-2; tentative D call: TRBD2 (6 bases). V was trimmed by 2 bases and J by 4 bases, leaving 12 bases between them. CDR1 SGHNT and CDR2 YYREEE come from the germline V gene (reference sequence). The CDR3 is 15 amino acids. The DNA of the CDR3 is TGTGCCAGCAGCTTAAGGGTGCGGGGCACCGGGGAGCTGTTTTTT. It yields the protein CASSLRVRGTGELFF.

This clone appeared a single time. The chain uses TRBV6-6 and TRBJ1-5, with D unclear. This CDR3 spans 15 amino acids. V lost 2 bases, J lost 1 base, and 9 bases lay in between. Germline CDR1 and CDR2: MNHNY and SVGAGI (reference sequence). The CDR3 bases are TGTGCCAGCAGTTACGGGCAGGCGAGCAATCAGCCCCAGCATTTT. Protein sequence: CASSYGQASNQPQHF.

This clone is a singleton in its sample. J is TRBJ1-1 and V is TRBV19, with no clear D. The CDR3 length is 13 residues. V lost 8 bases to trimming and J lost 5 bases, with 15 bases between them. CDR1 and CDR2 from the germline V gene are LNHDA and SQIVND (reference sequence). The chain's CDR3 is CASLTPQYTEAFF. The CDR3 bases are TGTGCCAGTTTGACACCCCAATATACTGAAGCTTTCTTT.

The V gene is TRBV14, the J gene TRBJ2-3, with 7 bases identical to TRBD1. V gave up 6 bases and J gave up 5 bases; unmatched junction bases: 2. Germline V gene lookup returns CDR1 SGHDN and CDR2 FVKESK. The CDR3 spans 12 residues. CDR3 sequence (DNA): TGTGCCAGCAGTTACAGGGGAGATACGCAGTATTTT. Its protein is CASSYRGDTQYF. The full variable domain, rest sourced from reference TRBV14 and TRBJ2-3, is EAGVTQFPSHSVIEKGQTVTLRCDPISGHDNLYWYRRVMGKEIKFLLHFVKESKQDESGMPNNRFLAERTGGTYSTLKVQPAELEDSGVYFCASSYRGDTQYFGPGTRLTVL.